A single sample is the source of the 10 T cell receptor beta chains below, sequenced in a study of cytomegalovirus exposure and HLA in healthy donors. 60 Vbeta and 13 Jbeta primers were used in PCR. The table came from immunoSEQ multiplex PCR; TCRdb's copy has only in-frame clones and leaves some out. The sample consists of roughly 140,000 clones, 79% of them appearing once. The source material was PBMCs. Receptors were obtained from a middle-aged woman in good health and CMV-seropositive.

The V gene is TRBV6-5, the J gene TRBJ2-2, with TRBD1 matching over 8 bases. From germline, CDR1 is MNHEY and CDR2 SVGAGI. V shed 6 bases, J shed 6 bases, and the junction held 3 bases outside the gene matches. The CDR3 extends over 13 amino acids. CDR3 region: CASRTGGSGELFF. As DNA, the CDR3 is TGTGCCAGCAGAACAGGGGGTTCCGGGGAGCTGTTTTTT.

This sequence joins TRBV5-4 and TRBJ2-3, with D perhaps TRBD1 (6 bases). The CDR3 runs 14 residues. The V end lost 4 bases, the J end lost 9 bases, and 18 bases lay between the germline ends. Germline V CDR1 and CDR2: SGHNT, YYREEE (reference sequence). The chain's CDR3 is CASSEQGTLRTQYF. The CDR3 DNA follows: TGTGCCAGCAGCGAGCAGGGGACCCTCAGGACGCAGTATTTT.

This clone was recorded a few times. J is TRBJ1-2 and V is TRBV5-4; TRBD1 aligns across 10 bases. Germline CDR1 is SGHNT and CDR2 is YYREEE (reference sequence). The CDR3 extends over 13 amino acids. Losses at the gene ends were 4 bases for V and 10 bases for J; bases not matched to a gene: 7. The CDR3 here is CASSPGQGRAYTF. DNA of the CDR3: TGTGCCAGCAGCCCGGGACAGGGGAGGGCCTACACCTTC.

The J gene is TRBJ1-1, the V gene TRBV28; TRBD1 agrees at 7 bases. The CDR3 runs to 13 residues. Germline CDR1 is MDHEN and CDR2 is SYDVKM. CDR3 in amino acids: CVLQGRMNTEAFF. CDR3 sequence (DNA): TGTGTTCTACAGGGGCGTATGAACACTGAAGCTTTCTTT. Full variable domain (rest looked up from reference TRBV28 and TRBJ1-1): DVKVTQSSRYLVKRTGEKVFLECVQDMDHENMFWYRQDPGLGLRLIYFSYDVKMKEKGDIPEGYSVSREKKERFSLILESASTNQTSMYLCVLQGRMNTEAFFGQGTRLTVV.

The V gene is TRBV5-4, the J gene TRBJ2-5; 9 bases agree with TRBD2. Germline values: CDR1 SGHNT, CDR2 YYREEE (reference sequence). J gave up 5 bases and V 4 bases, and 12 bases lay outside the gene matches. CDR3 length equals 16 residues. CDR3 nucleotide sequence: TGTGCCAGCAGCAAGCAGCGGGGGGCCAGAGTGGAGACCCAGTACTTC. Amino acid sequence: CASSKQRGARVETQYF.

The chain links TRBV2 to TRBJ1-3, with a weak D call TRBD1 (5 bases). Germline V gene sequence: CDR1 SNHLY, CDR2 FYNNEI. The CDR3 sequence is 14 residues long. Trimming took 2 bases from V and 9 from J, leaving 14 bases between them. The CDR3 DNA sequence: TGTGCCAGCAGTGAATGGGCAGGGCAGGGCACCATATATTTT. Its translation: CASSEWAGQGTIYF.

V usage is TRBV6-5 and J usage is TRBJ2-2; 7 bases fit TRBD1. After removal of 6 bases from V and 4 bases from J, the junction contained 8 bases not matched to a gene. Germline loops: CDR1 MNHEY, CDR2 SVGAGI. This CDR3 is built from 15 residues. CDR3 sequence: CASRRQGLATGELFF. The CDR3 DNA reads TGTGCCAGCAGGCGACAGGGTTTAGCCACCGGGGAGCTGTTTTTT.

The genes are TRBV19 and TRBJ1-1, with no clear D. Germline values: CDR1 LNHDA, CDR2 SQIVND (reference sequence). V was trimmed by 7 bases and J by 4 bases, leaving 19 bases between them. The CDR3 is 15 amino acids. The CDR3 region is CASNPTEVYGTEAFF. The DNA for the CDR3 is TGTGCCAGTAACCCGACGGAGGTTTACGGCACTGAAGCTTTCTTT.

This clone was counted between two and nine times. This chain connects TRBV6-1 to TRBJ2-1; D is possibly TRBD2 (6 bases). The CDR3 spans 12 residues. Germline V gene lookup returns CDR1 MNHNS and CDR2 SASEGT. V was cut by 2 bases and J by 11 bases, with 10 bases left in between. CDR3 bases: TGTGCCAGCAGTGAACGACGGGGGAAGCAGTTCTTC. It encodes CASSERRGKQFF.

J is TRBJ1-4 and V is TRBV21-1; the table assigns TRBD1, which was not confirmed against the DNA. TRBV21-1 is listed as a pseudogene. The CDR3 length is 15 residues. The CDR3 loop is CASSKDSSTNEKLFF. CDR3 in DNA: TGTGCCAGCAGCAAAGACAGCTCAACTAATGAAAAACTGTTTTTT.